The T cell receptor beta chain under discussion was sequenced for a study of beta chain features in type 1 diabetes. Every bit of the isolated RNA underwent reverse transcription, so sequencing read expressed TCRB transcripts. TCRdb's copy holds only in-frame clones and misses some; the assay was immunoSEQ multiplex PCR. The sample holds 600,000 to 650,000 clones, roughly 16% seen once. Germline CDR1 reads SGHRS; CDR2 reads YFSETQ. The V end was cut by 4 bases, the J end by 3 bases, with 10 bases between. The CDR3 has 14 amino acids. This clone was seen a few times. Specimen: naive CD4+ T cells from blood. The clonotype comes from a man younger than 30 in good health. The rearrangement uses TRBV5-1 and TRBJ2-2; weak D call: TRBD1 (6 bases). The CDR3 loop is CASSPGHHTGELFF. Here the CDR3 DNA reads TGCGCCAGCAGCCCGGGACACCACACCGGGGAGCTGTTTTTT. Based on the CDR3 plus reference TRBV5-1 and TRBJ2-2, the full variable domain is KAGVTQTPRYLIKTRGQQVTLSCSPISGHRSVSWYQQTPGQGLQFLFEYFSETQRNKGNFPGRFSGRQFSNSRSEMNVSTLELGDSALYLCASSPGHHTGELFFGEGSRLTVL.